This T cell receptor (beta chain) was documented in a study of T cell responses to AZD1222 COVID-19 vaccine (dated by TCRdb to about 2021). Turning to the overall study: Because spike-specific TCR depth and breadth did not differ between the two schedules, AZD1222 recipients who got a second dose at roughly 4 weeks were pooled with those who got a second dose at roughly 12 weeks. TCR sequencing covered about 230 trial participants: 207 given two doses of AZD1222 and 26 given two doses of MenACWY control vaccine. Trial participants were enrolled into age subgroups of 18-55, 56-69 and 70-plus years, which contained approximately 150, 30 and 60 TCR-sequenced participants, respectively.

The CDR3 covers 17 residues, taking in both the cysteine and the phenylalanine. The read is trimmed to its CDR3 DNA, 51 bases read in frame from base 1. Trimming removed 1 base from V and 0 bases from J, leaving 16 bases between the germline ends. Taken from the germline V gene, the CDR1 and CDR2 loops are SGHVS and FQNEAQ. The time point label for this specimen denotes: baseline before first vaccination. Vaccinee samples came from UK trials COV001 and COV002, including a single-blind randomized controlled phase 2/3 trial of AZD1222 (ChAdOx1 nCoV-19) in healthy adults. Trial participant PBMC samples were collected at day 0 and day 28 after the second dose for TCRbeta chain sequencing. Overall study outcomes, separate from this receptor: Conclusions about previously exposed vaccinees are limited, since just a handful of AZD1222 recipients were seropositive for SARS-CoV-2 at baseline. Most participants were white British and females outnumbered males, and the authors suggested that clonal diversity may have been underestimated. The vaccine-associated CD4 TCRs covered the entire spike protein, and the dominant responses fell in regions 160-218 and 743-854. Reportedly, close to half of the unique spike-specific TCRs recognized epitopes lying outside the regions that are mutated in the B.1.351 and B.1.1.7 variants. A significant rise in spike-specific TCR breadth and depth was observed after two AZD1222 doses relative to day 0 and relative to MenACWY recipients. In the small 56-69-year group, the increase in depth fell short of significance, most likely because of low power. Because no day 14 peak-response samples were available, the repertoires could be characterized only after the peak T cell response.

The CDR3 regions of human TCRbeta chains were analyzed by immunosequencing. Concerning the study's data processing: Repertoire TCRs were matched against a reference library of SARS-CoV-2-specific TCRs generated with the MIRA antigen-specificity platform. Breadth was defined as the fraction of unique TCRs that were SARS-CoV-2-associated. Depth was defined as the fraction of total T cells that were SARS-CoV-2-associated. Using the MIRA data, each spike-specific TCR was mapped to the spike region that the TCR reacts to and placed in a CD4 or CD8 class. Log10-transformed breadth and depth values were compared by one-way ANOVA with Sidak's multiple comparisons tests. TCRdb's version of the immuneACCESS table is confined to in-frame rearrangements and falls short of the full clone set. An unresolved V gene accounts for under half of the shortfall where checked; the remainder is of unknown origin. From that table come the V and J calls and clone size; the DNA was used to work out D and trimming. The sample table holds 150,000 to 200,000 clones, of which just over 85% were seen once. The ten top clones hold approximately 0.49% of the sample.

As to this clone: What antigen it recognizes has not been identified. No base qualities exist here, and no much larger clone lies one base off it.

Specimen: peripheral blood, collected on day 0 of AZD1222 vaccination. This clonotype was sampled from an adult in good health. Recombination joined TRBV7-8 with TRBJ2-7; TRBD1 is possibly the D segment (6 matching bases). The sequenced DNA: TGTGCCAGCAGCTTAGGGGTAAGGGGGACATACTCCTACGAGCAGTACTTC. The encoded protein is CASSLGVRGTYSYEQYF.